This T cell receptor (beta chain) was identified in a study of T cell responses to AZD1222 COVID-19 vaccine. Study context: Second doses were pooled across both intervals (about 4 or about 12 weeks).

Findings and caveats of the study: Seropositive AZD1222 recipients at baseline numbered only five or six. Close to half of all spike-specific TCRs reportedly target regions of the variants that are unmutated.

The assay was immunoSEQ multiplex PCR, and TCRdb's table has in-frame clones only and misses some. Of over 85,000 clones in the sample, around 81% are singletons; the top ten hold 3.5% to 5.5%. V lost 6 bases to trimming and J lost 0 bases, with 2 bases between them. The CDR3 extends over 12 amino acids. Germline V gene data show CDR1 as MDHEN and CDR2 as SYDVKM. Comment on this clone: What it binds is not known.

The chain joins TRBV28 to TRBJ2-2; no clear D. The sequence was obtained from an adult in good health. This specimen consisted of peripheral blood, obtained on day 0 of AZD1222 vaccination. Here the CDR3 reads CASRSNTGELFF. The DNA of the CDR3 is TGTGCCAGCAGATCGAACACCGGGGAGCTGTTTTTT.